This TCR beta chain was sequenced during a study of T-cell memory formation after mild COVID-19. General study findings and limits: Of the contracting clones, CD4+ ones lay mainly in CM and EM, and CD8+ ones in EMRA. Pre-infection memory harbored some responding clones, suggesting cross-reactive memory joined. Clones that contracted from day 15 to 85 were balanced CD4/CD8, while later expanders leaned CD4+.

A few counts support this clonotype. Its antigen remains unknown. Barcoded TCR alpha and TCR beta cDNA libraries with UMIs came from 5'RACE using constant-segment primers. MiXCR, applied by TCRdb to the 5' RACE reads, yields one record per CDR3 protein. The repertoire holds about 130,000 distinct CDR3 sequences, with roughly 6.2% as singletons. This CDR3 is built from 15 residues. Germline values: CDR1 LGHNA, CDR2 YNFKEQ. Trimming took off 6 bases at V and 5 bases at J, with 16 bases between the two ends. Sequencing was performed on PBMCs or a T cell subset sorted from them (not recorded which). The TCR comes from an adult woman who had mild COVID-19 (a few samples of this study predate the infection). Cell type and time point are not known. This chain links TRBV4-2 with TRBJ2-2; weak D call: TRBD2 (5 bases). For the CDR3, the DNA is TGTGCCAGCAGTCCCGGGGTAGCCGCAACCGGGGAGCTGTTTTTT. Translating gives CASSPGVAATGELFF.